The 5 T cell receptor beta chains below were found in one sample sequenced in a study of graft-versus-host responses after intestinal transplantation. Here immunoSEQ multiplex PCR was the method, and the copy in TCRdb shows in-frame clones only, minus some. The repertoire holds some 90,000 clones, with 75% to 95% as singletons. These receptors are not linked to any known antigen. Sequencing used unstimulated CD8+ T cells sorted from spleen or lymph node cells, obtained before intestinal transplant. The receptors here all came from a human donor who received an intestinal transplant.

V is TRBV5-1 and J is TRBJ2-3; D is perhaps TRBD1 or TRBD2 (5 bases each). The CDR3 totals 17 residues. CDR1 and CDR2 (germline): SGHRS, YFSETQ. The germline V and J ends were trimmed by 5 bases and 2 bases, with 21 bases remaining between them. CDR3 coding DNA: TGCGCCAGCAGGCGAAGGGACGCACCGATACACACAGATACGCAGTATTTT. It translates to CASRRRDAPIHTDTQYF.

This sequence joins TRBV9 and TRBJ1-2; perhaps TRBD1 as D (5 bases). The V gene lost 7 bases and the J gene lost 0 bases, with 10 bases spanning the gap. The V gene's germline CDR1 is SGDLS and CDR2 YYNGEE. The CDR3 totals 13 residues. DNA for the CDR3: TGTGCCAGCGAGGGGTTCCCTAACTATGGCTACACCTTC. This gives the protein CASEGFPNYGYTF.

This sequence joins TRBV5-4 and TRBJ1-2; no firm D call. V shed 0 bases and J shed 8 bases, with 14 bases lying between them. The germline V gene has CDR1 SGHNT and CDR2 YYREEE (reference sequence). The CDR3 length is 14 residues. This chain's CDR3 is CASSLGEPTRGYTF. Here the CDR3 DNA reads TGTGCCAGCAGCTTGGGGGAGCCAACTAGGGGCTACACCTTC.

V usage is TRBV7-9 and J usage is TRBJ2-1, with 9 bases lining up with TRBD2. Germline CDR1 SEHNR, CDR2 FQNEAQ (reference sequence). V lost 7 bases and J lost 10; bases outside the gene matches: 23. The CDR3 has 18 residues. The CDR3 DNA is TGTGCCAGCACCCTTTTCACCGCGGGAGGGCCTTTCCAAGGGGAGCAGTTCTTC. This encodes CASTLFTAGGPFQGEQFF.

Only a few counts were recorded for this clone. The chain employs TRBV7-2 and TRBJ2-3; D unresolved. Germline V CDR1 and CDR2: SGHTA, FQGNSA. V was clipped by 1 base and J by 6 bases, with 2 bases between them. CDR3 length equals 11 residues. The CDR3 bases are TGTGCCAGCAGCTTAGTGGATACGCAGTATTTT. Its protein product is CASSLVDTQYF.